This T cell receptor beta chain was profiled in a study of cytomegalovirus exposure and HLA in healthy donors. Comment on this clone: The antigen is unknown.

Study-wide results and limits: Reported findings show TCR beta sequences accurately forecast HLA-A and HLA-B alleles in most subjects. Later, an analysis showed that TCR beta chains associated with HLA were more clonally expanded than others that were equally common.

Primers: 60 Vbeta forward and 13 Jbeta reverse. The method was immunoSEQ multiplex PCR; TCRdb's version includes in-frame clones alone and lacks a portion of them. The sample consists of tens of thousands of clones, around 79% of them appearing once. Trimming shortened V by 6 bases and J by 4 bases, and 17 bases separated the two germline ends. Germline V gene data show CDR1 as SNHLY and CDR2 as FYNNEI. This CDR3 spans 15 amino acids. This clonotype originated in a female donor in good health and CMV-seronegative. The chain has TRBV2 and TRBJ2-3; a weak D match, TRBD2 (5 bases). Sequencing was carried out using PBMCs. The CDR3 sequence: CASSLELVTPDTQYF. The CDR3 coding sequence is TGTGCCAGCAGCCTTGAACTAGTAACCCCAGATACGCAGTATTTT.